The TCR beta chain described here comes from a study of T-cell memory formation after mild COVID-19. The study's findings and limits: Later expanders leaned toward CD4+, whereas clones contracting from day 15 to 85 were balanced CD4/CD8. Memory sampled before infection contained some responding clones, suggesting cross-reactive memory joined.

As for this clonotype: The antigen is undetermined.

TCRdb re-called the 5' RACE reads with MiXCR, one entry per CDR3 protein. The sample includes a few hundred thousand distinct CDR3 sequences, roughly 15% of them seen just once. CDR1 LGHNA and CDR2 YSLEER come from the germline V gene. This CDR3 is 15 amino acids long. V lost 1 base and J lost 4, with 13 bases in between. Sequencing was performed on PBMCs or a T cell subset sorted from them (not recorded which). This receptor was obtained from a young man who had mild COVID-19 (a few samples of this study predate the infection). Cell type and time point are not known. The chain has TRBV4-3 and TRBJ2-5; no definite D call. CDR3 in amino acids: CASSQGSAIGETQYF. In DNA, the CDR3 is TGCGCCAGCAGCCAAGGATCCGCGATTGGAGAGACCCAGTACTTC.